This T cell receptor beta chain was captured by sequencing in a study of cytomegalovirus exposure and HLA in healthy donors. Vbeta (60) and Jbeta (13) primers were used in the PCR. Clones were sequenced by immunoSEQ multiplex PCR, and TCRdb holds only the in-frame ones, with some missing. The sample table sets out about 150,000 clones. In germline, CDR1 is SGHRS, CDR2 YFSETQ. The CDR3 loop spans 15 amino acids. V dropped 4 bases and J dropped 2; count of bases not matched to a gene: 8. The clonotype originates from a woman in her 50s in good health and CMV-seronegative. The material sequenced was PBMCs. The genes are TRBV5-1 and TRBJ2-5; 7 nucleotides match TRBD1. CDR3 loop: CASSASPGQQETQYF. CDR3 nucleotides: TGCGCCAGCAGCGCATCGCCGGGACAGCAAGAGACCCAGTACTTC.